One and the same sample provided the 24 T cell receptor beta chains below, sequenced in a study of control samples from healthy donors and cancer patients. Libraries were prepared by immunoSEQ multiplex PCR; TCRdb keeps only in-frame clonotypes and omits some of them. The sample has some 65,000 clones, more than 75% seen once. The sequenced sample was PBMCs. These receptors all come from a woman aged 50 to 60 with lung cancer.

This clone showed up just once. The chain joins TRBV29-1 to TRBJ1-2; D is undetermined. The CDR3 covers 12 residues. The germline CDR1 and CDR2 sequences are SQVTM and ANQGSEA. Deletions cut 6 bases from V and 7 bases from J, with 15 bases between. The CDR3 DNA follows: TGCAGCGTGGCCGGCGCCGACTCTGGCTACACCTTC. Its protein product is CSVAGADSGYTF.

DNA for the CDR3: TGTGCCAGCAGCTTAGGACGGATCTCGGAAGCTTTCTTT. As protein: CASSLGRISEAFF. The V call is TRBV7-9, the J call TRBJ1-1; D remains unclear. The ends were cut back, 1 base at V and 8 bases at J, with 11 bases in the middle. The V gene's germline CDR1 is SEHNR and CDR2 FQNEAQ (reference sequence). This CDR3 is built from 13 residues.

V and J are TRBV7-9 and TRBJ1-3, with unresolved D. From germline, CDR1 is SEHNR and CDR2 FQNEAQ (reference sequence). This CDR3 has 12 residues. Trimming removed 4 bases at V and 4 bases at J, with 5 bases between. The CDR3 nucleotides read TGTGCCAGCAGCTCTCAGGGAAACACCATATATTTT. This encodes CASSSQGNTIYF.

The chain combines TRBV19 with TRBJ1-5; D unclear. This CDR3 region has 16 residues. Germline loops: CDR1 LNHDA, CDR2 SQIVND (reference sequence). V lost 1 base and J 3 bases, leaving 13 bases between the germline ends. DNA of the CDR3: TGTGCCAGTAGTATAGGACTGGCAGAAGTCAATCAGCCCCAGCATTTT. This sequence encodes CASSIGLAEVNQPQHF.

The chain links TRBV6-5 to TRBJ1-1; D unclear. Trimming removed 2 bases at V and 0 bases at J, with 13 bases between. Germline V gene data show CDR1 as MNHEY and CDR2 as SVGAGI. CDR3 length: 16 amino acids. The CDR3 sequence: CASSYDDINLNTEAFF. Here the CDR3 DNA reads TGTGCCAGCAGTTACGACGACATAAACTTGAACACTGAAGCTTTCTTT.

A single count supports this clone. The chain recombines TRBV20-1 with TRBJ1-5, with TRBD1 matching over 10 bases. Germline CDR1 is DFQATT and CDR2 is SNEGSKA (reference sequence). With 3 bases clipped from V and 0 bases from J, the junction kept 2 bases outside the gene matches. CDR3 length: 15 residues. CDR3 DNA: TGCAGTGCTAGTGGACAGGGGGGTAGCAATCAGCCCCAGCATTTT. This sequence encodes CSASGQGGSNQPQHF.

The chain recombines TRBV9 with TRBJ2-1; 7 positions agree with TRBD2. This CDR3 spans 14 amino acids. Germline V gene data show CDR1 as SGDLS and CDR2 as YYNGEE. V lost 3 bases, J lost 7 bases, and 7 bases stayed unmatched. The CDR3 is CASSAGGIGNEQFF. In DNA form, the CDR3 reads TGTGCCAGCAGCGCCGGGGGGATAGGGAATGAGCAGTTCTTC.

The chain joins TRBV28 to TRBJ2-5; 8 bases line up with TRBD1. Germline V CDR1 and CDR2: MDHEN, SYDVKM. This CDR3 region has 17 residues. V shed 2 bases and J 3 bases; nucleotides not matched to a gene: 11. This CDR3 is CASSLLRSGGVEETQYF. For the CDR3, the DNA is TGTGCCAGCAGTTTACTCCGGTCAGGGGGCGTCGAAGAGACCCAGTACTTC.

This clone was seen at least ten times. The chain recombines TRBV11-2 with TRBJ1-2; 7 bases agree with TRBD1. Germline assignment: CDR1 SGHAT and CDR2 FQNNGV. The junction had 3 bases not matched to a gene; V was cut back by 3 bases and J by 2 bases. The CDR3 extends over 14 amino acids. The DNA for the CDR3 is TGTGCCAGCAGCTTCGACAGGGTGAACTATGGCTACACCTTC. This encodes CASSFDRVNYGYTF.

The CDR3 reads CASSASDREYGYTF. As DNA, the CDR3 is TGTGCCAGCAGCGCATCGGACAGGGAGTATGGCTACACCTTC. The chain links TRBV7-9 to TRBJ1-2; 8 bases are shared with TRBD1. CDR3 size: 14 residues. The germline CDR1 and CDR2 sequences are SEHNR and FQNEAQ (reference sequence). J was trimmed by 5 bases and V by 5 bases; bases with no gene match: 7.

The chain recombines TRBV19 with TRBJ2-7; D could derive from TRBD1 or TRBD2 (5 bases each). V was cut by 4 bases and J by 0 bases, with 13 bases left in between. Germline lookup yields CDR1 LNHDA and CDR2 SQIVND (reference sequence). This CDR3 has 15 residues. This CDR3 reads CASSTNRDASYEQYF. In nucleotides, the CDR3 is TGTGCCAGTAGTACGAACCGGGACGCCTCCTACGAGCAGTACTTC.

A few counts support this clone. V is TRBV27 and J is TRBJ1-2; D perhaps matches TRBD1 (5 bases). The CDR3 loop spans 14 amino acids. Germline V CDR1 and CDR2: MNHEY, SMNVEV (reference sequence). Trimming cost V 4 bases and J 6 bases, with 15 bases left between them. The CDR3 sequence is CASSYDSHLNGYTF. As DNA, the CDR3 is TGTGCCAGCAGTTACGACAGCCACTTAAATGGCTACACCTTC.

The chain couples TRBV6-1 to TRBJ1-1; the D gene is possibly TRBD1 (5 bases). Germline V gene data show CDR1 as MNHNS and CDR2 as SASEGT. The CDR3 spans 15 residues. V was trimmed by 0 bases and J by 2 bases, leaving 10 bases between them. CDR3 nucleotides: TGTGCCAGCAGTGAAGCTGGGGCCCCCAACACTGAAGCTTTCTTT. As protein: CASSEAGAPNTEAFF.

The J gene is TRBJ2-3, the V gene TRBV28; 7 bases map to TRBD1. From germline, CDR1 is MDHEN and CDR2 SYDVKM. This CDR3 has 15 amino acids. Trimming removed 7 bases from V and 3 bases from J; junction bases left unmatched: 10. The CDR3, as DNA: TGTGCCAGCACCCTCCGACAGGGTCGGACAGATACGCAGTATTTT. Its protein product is CASTLRQGRTDTQYF.

The V and J genes are TRBV7-9 and TRBJ2-5, with D uncertain. V was cut by 4 bases and J by 1 base, with 4 bases left in between. Germline values: CDR1 SEHNR, CDR2 FQNEAQ (reference sequence). The CDR3 contains 12 residues. The CDR3 DNA follows: TGTGCCAGCAGCTCCGCCCAAGAGACCCAGTACTTC. This translates into CASSSAQETQYF.

This clone was picked up a small number of times. The chain employs TRBV6-5 and TRBJ2-3, with no clear D. The CDR3 runs to 14 residues. The V gene's germline CDR1 is MNHEY and CDR2 SVGAGI. The V end was cut by 0 bases, the J end by 4 bases, with 8 bases between. The CDR3 sequence: CASSYSQVADTQYF. CDR3 sequence (DNA): TGTGCCAGCAGTTACTCCCAAGTGGCAGATACGCAGTATTTT.

This chain joins TRBV6-5 and TRBJ1-1, with 9 positions matching TRBD1. Trimming removed 7 bases from V and 6 bases from J; junction bases left unmatched: 9. The CDR3 sequence is 14 residues long. Germline V gives CDR1 MNHEY, CDR2 SVGAGI. CDR3 in DNA: TGTGCCAGCATTTGGGACAGGGCGGCCTCTGAAGCTTTCTTT. This encodes CASIWDRAASEAFF.

The J gene is TRBJ1-2, the V gene TRBV7-9; D remains ambiguous. The CDR3 length is 13 residues. Germline-derived CDR1 and CDR2 are SEHNR and FQNEAQ (reference sequence). Trimming stripped 1 base from V and 8 bases from J, with 11 bases between. The CDR3 nucleotides are TGTGCCAGCAGCTTAGGAATCTCGGAGGGCTACACCTTC. Its protein product is CASSLGISEGYTF.

V usage is TRBV2 and J usage is TRBJ1-2; D perhaps matches TRBD1 (6 bases). Germline CDR1 and CDR2: SNHLY and FYNNEI. CDR3 length: 14 residues. The ends were cut back, 0 bases at V and 8 bases at J, with 13 bases in the middle. The CDR3 nucleotides are TGTGCCAGCAGTGAAGCGGGGGGGGCAGTCGGCTACACCTTC. This gives the protein CASSEAGGAVGYTF. Filled out from reference TRBV2 and TRBJ1-2, the complete variable domain reads EPEVTQTPSHQVTQMGQEVILRCVPISNHLYFYWYRQILGQKVEFLVSFYNNEISEKSEIFDDQFSVERPDGSNFTLKIRSTKLEDSAMYFCASSEAGGAVGYTFGSGTRLTVV.

V usage is TRBV19 and J usage is TRBJ1-1; tentative D call: TRBD1 (5 bases). The CDR3 has 14 amino acids. V lost 4 bases and J 0 bases, leaving 9 bases between the germline ends. The germline V gene has CDR1 LNHDA and CDR2 SQIVND (reference sequence). The CDR3: CASSTRQMNTEAFF. As DNA, the CDR3 is TGTGCCAGTAGTACCCGACAGATGAACACTGAAGCTTTCTTT.

The V gene is TRBV4-2, the J gene TRBJ2-5; TRBD2 matches 9 bases. The CDR3 totals 17 residues. Germline V gene lookup returns CDR1 LGHNA and CDR2 YNFKEQ. V gave up 1 base and J gave up 0 bases; unmatched junction bases: 6. CDR3 in amino acids: CASSQGSGGTHQETQYF. CDR3 bases: TGTGCCAGCAGCCAAGGTAGCGGGGGAACCCACCAAGAGACCCAGTACTTC.

The chain is built from TRBV10-3 and TRBJ1-2; D is undetermined. CDR1 and CDR2 from the germline V gene are ENHRY and SYGVKD. V lost 0 bases to trimming and J lost 2 bases, with 10 bases between them. The CDR3 length is 15 residues. Written as DNA, the CDR3 is TGTGCCATCAGTGAGTCCGACGGGAAGAACTATGGCTACACCTTC. Protein: CAISESDGKNYGYTF.

The chain couples TRBV7-9 to TRBJ2-1; the match to TRBD2 covers 11 bases. The germline V gene has CDR1 SEHNR and CDR2 FQNEAQ (reference sequence). CDR3 size: 18 residues. V was clipped by 4 bases and J by 5 bases; unmatched bases: 13. The CDR3 sequence is CASSSQTSGASLDNEQFF. The CDR3 nucleotides are TGTGCCAGCAGCTCCCAGACTAGCGGGGCGTCTTTAGACAATGAGCAGTTCTTC.

Only a few counts were recorded for this clone. This chain connects TRBV30 to TRBJ1-4; 8 nucleotides match TRBD1. The CDR3 is made up of 13 amino acids. The germline V gene encodes CDR1 GTSNPN and CDR2 SVGIG (reference sequence). Trimming at V came to 7 bases and at J to 7 bases, leaving 8 bases not matched to a gene. Here the CDR3 DNA reads TGTGCCTACCAGGGGGCCGTCGGTGAAAAACTGTTTTTT. Translated, it gives CAYQGAVGEKLFF.